The clone carrying this T cell receptor beta chain was counted many times. Its matching antigen is unknown. The study amplified the TCR beta CDR3 region from genomic DNA. This amplification was carried out by two rounds of multiplex PCR. First-round PCR, the initial amplification, used primers specific to each TRBV and TRBJ gene. TCRdb recomputed calls from the multiplex PCR reads with MiXCR, one row per CDR3 protein. The table shows around 14,000 distinct CDR3 sequences, with roughly a third occurring only once. These data are taken from a study of prognosis after radiotherapy for stage I lung cancer. Turning to the study itself: Therapy that ran concurrently with stereotactic body radiotherapy was given to no patient. The study, taken as a whole, reports: Reduced Shannon entropy following stereotactic body radiation therapy was recorded in patients who developed distant metastases. The study found that unique TCR clone counts fell after stereotactic body radiation therapy, median approximately 9,100 versus 7,200. Tumor-specific reactivity of the expanded TCR clones remained undetermined.

This CDR3 is 16 amino acids long. V trimming: 4 bases; J trimming: 0 bases; junction bases outside the gene matches: 8. Per germline, CDR1 LGHDT and CDR2 YNNKEL (reference sequence). This clonotype originated in a donor over 45 with non-small cell lung cancer. The input for sequencing was PBMCs, taken before or after stereotactic body radiation therapy (not recorded which). J is TRBJ2-7 and V is TRBV3-1; 8 nucleotides agree with TRBD2. The CDR3: CASSPPGRGTSYEQYF. CDR3 nucleotide sequence: TGTGCCAGCAGCCCCCCCGGGAGGGGGACCTCCTACGAGCAGTACTTC.